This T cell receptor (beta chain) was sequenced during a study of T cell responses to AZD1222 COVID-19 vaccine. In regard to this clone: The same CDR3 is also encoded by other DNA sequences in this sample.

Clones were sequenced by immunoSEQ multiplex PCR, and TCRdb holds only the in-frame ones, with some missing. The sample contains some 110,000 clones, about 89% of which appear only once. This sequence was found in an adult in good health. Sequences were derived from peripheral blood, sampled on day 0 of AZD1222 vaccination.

In nucleotides, the CDR3 is TGTGCCAGCTCACCAGACGGCACAACTAATGAAAAACTGTTTTTT. Translating gives CASSPDGTTNEKLFF. The V and J genes are TRBV18 and TRBJ1-4; D remains unclear. This CDR3 is 15 amino acids long. Trimming stripped 2 bases from V and 0 bases from J, with 7 bases between. The V gene's germline CDR1 is KGHSH and CDR2 LQKENI.